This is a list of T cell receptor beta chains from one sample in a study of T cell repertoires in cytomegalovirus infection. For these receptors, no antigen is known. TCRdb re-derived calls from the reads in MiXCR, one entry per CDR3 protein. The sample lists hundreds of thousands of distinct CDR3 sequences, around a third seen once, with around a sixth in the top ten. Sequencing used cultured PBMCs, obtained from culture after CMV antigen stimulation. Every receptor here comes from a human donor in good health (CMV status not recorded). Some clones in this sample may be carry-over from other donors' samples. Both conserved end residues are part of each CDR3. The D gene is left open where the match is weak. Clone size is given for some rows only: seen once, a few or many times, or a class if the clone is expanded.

CDR3: CSAGTGDQPQHF
DNA: TGCAGTGCTGGAACAGGGGATCAGCCCCAGCATTTT
V: TRBV20-1
D: TRBD1
size: .
length: 12
J: TRBJ1-5

CDR3: CASSHTGTYSNQPQHF
DNA: TGTGCCAGCAGCCACACAGGGACTTATAGCAATCAGCCCCAGCATTTT
V: TRBV7-2
D: .
size: many
length: 16
J: TRBJ1-5

CDR3: CASRGGGGPGGEQFF
DNA: TGTGCCAGCAGGGGGGGGGGCGGCCCTGGTGGGGAGCAGTTCTTC
V: TRBV4-2
D: .
size: .
length: 15
J: TRBJ2-1

CDR3: CASSFPGNEKLFF
DNA: TGTGCCAGCAGCTTCCCCGGTAATGAAAAACTGTTTTTT
V: TRBV5-5
D: .
size: .
length: 13
J: TRBJ1-4

CDR3: CASTSGLRNEKLFF
DNA: TGCGCCAGCACTTCGGGCCTGAGGAATGAAAAACTGTTTTTT
V: TRBV5-1
D: .
size: .
length: 14
J: TRBJ1-4

CDR3: CASSLETEGMFSRAGANVLTF
DNA: TGCGCCAGCAGCTTGGAGACCGAGGGGATGTTTTCTCGGGCTGGGGCCAACGTCCTGACTTTC
V: TRBV5-1
D: .
size: .
length: 21
J: TRBJ2-6

CDR3: CSTPKGPVTEAFF
DNA: TGCAGTACACCTAAAGGCCCGGTCACTGAAGCTTTCTTT
V: TRBV20-1
D: .
size: few
length: 13
J: TRBJ1-1

CDR3: CASSHPLGGGRVNEQFF
DNA: TGTGCCAGCAGCCACCCTCTAGGCGGGGGCCGTGTGAATGAGCAGTTCTTC
V: TRBV5-4
D: .
size: .
length: 17
J: TRBJ2-1

CDR3: CASSQDPGTTNTEAFF
DNA: TGCGCCAGCAGCCAAGATCCAGGGACAACGAACACTGAAGCTTTCTTT
V: TRBV4-1
D: .
size: few
length: 16
J: TRBJ1-1

CDR3: CASSNLGGYGNQPQHF
DNA: TGTGCCAGCAGTAATTTAGGGGGCTACGGCAATCAGCCCCAGCATTTT
V: TRBV6-7
D: TRBD1
size: .
length: 16
J: TRBJ1-5

CDR3: CASSQLTGVGEKLFF
DNA: TGCGCCAGCAGCCAACTCACAGGGGTCGGTGAAAAACTGTTTTTT
V: TRBV4-3
D: TRBD1
size: .
length: 15
J: TRBJ1-4

CDR3: CASSLPGRSFGQPQHF
DNA: TGTGCCAGCAGTTTACCGGGACGGTCTTTTGGTCAGCCCCAGCATTTT
V: TRBV12-3/TRBV12-4
D: .
size: few
length: 16
J: TRBJ1-5

CDR3: CASSVDSYTEAFF
DNA: TGTGCCAGCAGTGTGGACAGTTACACTGAAGCTTTCTTT
V: TRBV12-3/TRBV12-4
D: .
size: .
length: 13
J: TRBJ1-1

CDR3: CASSYDRNYQPQHF
DNA: TGTGCCAGCAGTTACGACAGAAATTATCAGCCCCAGCATTTT
V: TRBV12-3/TRBV12-4
D: .
size: .
length: 14
J: TRBJ1-5

CDR3: CASSWDLSGLGDEQYF
DNA: TGTGCCAGCAGTTGGGACCTGAGCGGCTTAGGGGACGAGCAGTACTTC
V: TRBV6-2/TRBV6-3
D: .
size: few
length: 16
J: TRBJ2-7

CDR3: CASSPAYYEQYF
DNA: TGTGCCAGCAGCCCAGCCTACTACGAGCAGTACTTC
V: TRBV7-6
D: .
size: few
length: 12
J: TRBJ2-7

CDR3: CASSLWVYGYTF
DNA: TGTGCCAGCAGTTTGTGGGTCTATGGCTACACCTTC
V: TRBV28
D: .
size: .
length: 12
J: TRBJ1-2

CDR3: CASSLGLAGEVNYGYTF
DNA: TGTGCCAGCAGCTTAGGTTTGGCAGGGGAAGTTAACTATGGCTACACCTTC
V: TRBV7-6
D: .
size: few
length: 17
J: TRBJ1-2

CDR3: CASSPSFPGQRNTEAFF
DNA: TGTGCCAGCAGCCCATCCTTTCCGGGACAGAGGAACACTGAAGCTTTCTTT
V: TRBV5-6
D: TRBD1
size: .
length: 17
J: TRBJ1-1

CDR3: CASSAPGGTDSYEQYF
DNA: TGTGCCAGCAGCGCACCAGGGGGAACGGACTCCTACGAGCAGTACTTC
V: TRBV11-2
D: TRBD1
size: .
length: 16
J: TRBJ2-7

CDR3: CASSQDRGEGNEQFF
DNA: TGCGCCAGCAGCCAAGATCGAGGAGAGGGCAATGAGCAGTTCTTC
V: TRBV4-3
D: .
size: .
length: 15
J: TRBJ2-1

CDR3: CASSPYGEFDYGYTF
DNA: TGTGCCAGCTCACCTTACGGGGAGTTCGACTATGGCTACACCTTC
V: TRBV18
D: .
size: .
length: 15
J: TRBJ1-2

CDR3: CASSPSTHTEAFF
DNA: TGTGCCAGCTCACCGTCGACTCACACTGAAGCTTTCTTT
V: TRBV18
D: .
size: .
length: 13
J: TRBJ1-1